This T cell receptor (beta chain) was identified in a study of blood T cells in healthy people across ages. Primed by a sample-barcoded 5' primer and a J-beta primer mix, a second PCR proceeded for 7 to 11 cycles. Carrying 12 random nucleotides, a template-switch adaptor labeled each individual cDNA molecule. Using its own MiXCR run on the 5' RACE reads, TCRdb lists one record per CDR3 protein. The sample yields some 1.7 million distinct CDR3 sequences, roughly 28% seen once. Trimming removed 1 base from V and 2 bases from J, with 11 bases in between. CDR3 length: 14 amino acids. Germline lookup yields CDR1 DFQATT and CDR2 SNEGSKA (reference sequence). Every donor contributed about 10 milliliters of peripheral blood by blood draw. Remarks on this clonotype: Its antigen is unknown.

Study conclusions and caveats: Possibly, changes in expanded clonotypes were confounded because donor CMV status was unknown. Bulk PBMC profiling left naive and antigen-experienced comparisons inconclusive.

This receptor was taken from a woman aged 30 to 39 in good health. Sample: blood. This chain connects TRBV20-1 to TRBJ2-5; D unresolved. The CDR3 reads CSARGHLLQETQYF. In DNA form, the CDR3 reads TGCAGTGCTAGAGGTCACCTATTACAAGAGACCCAGTACTTC.